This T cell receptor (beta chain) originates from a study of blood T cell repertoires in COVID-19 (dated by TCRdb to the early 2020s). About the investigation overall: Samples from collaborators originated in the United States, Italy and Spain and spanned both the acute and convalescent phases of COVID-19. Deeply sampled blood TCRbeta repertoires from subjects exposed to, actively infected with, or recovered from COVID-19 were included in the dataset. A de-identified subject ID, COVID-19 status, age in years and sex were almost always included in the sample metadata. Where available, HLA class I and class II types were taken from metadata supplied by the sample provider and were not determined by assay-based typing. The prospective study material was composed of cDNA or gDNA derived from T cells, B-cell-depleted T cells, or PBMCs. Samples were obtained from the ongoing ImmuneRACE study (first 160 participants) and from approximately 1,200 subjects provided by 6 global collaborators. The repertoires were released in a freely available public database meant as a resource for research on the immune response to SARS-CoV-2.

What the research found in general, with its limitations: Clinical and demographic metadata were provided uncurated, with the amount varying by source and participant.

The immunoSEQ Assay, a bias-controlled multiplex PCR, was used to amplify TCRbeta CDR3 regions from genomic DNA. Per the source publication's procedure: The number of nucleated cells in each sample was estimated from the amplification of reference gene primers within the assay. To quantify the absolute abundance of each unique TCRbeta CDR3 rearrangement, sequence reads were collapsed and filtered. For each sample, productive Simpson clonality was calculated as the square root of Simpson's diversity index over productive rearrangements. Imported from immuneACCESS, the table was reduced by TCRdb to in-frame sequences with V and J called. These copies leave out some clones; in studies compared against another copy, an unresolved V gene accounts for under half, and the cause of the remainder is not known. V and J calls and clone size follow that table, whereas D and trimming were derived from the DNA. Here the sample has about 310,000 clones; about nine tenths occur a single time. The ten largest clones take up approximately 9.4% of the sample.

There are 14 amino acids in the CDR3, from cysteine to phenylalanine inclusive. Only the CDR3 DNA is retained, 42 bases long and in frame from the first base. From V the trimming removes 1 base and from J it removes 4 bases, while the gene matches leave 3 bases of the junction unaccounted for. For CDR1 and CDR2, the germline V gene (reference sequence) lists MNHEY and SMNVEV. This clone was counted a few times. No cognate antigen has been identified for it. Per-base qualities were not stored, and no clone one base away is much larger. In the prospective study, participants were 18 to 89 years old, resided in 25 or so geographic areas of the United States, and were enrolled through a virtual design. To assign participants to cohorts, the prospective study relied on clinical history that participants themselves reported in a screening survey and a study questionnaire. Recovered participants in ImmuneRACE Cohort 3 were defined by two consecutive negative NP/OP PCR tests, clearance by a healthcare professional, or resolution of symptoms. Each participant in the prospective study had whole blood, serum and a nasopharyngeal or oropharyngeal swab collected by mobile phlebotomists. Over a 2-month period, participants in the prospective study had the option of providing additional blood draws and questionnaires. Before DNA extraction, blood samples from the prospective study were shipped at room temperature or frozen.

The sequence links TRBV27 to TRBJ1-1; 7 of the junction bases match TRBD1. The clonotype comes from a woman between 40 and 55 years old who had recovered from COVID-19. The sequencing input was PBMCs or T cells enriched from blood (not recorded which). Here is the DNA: TGTGCCAGCAGTTTATACAGGGGCTTCACTGAAGCTTTCTTT. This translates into CASSLYRGFTEAFF.